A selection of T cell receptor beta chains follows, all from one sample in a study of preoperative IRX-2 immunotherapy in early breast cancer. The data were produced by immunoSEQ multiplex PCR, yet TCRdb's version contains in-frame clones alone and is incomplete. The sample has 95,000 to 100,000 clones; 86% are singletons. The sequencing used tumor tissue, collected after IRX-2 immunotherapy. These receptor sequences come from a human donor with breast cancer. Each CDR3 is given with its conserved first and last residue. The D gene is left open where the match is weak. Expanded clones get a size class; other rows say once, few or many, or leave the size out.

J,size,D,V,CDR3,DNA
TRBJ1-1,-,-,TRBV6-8,CAISRRGRNTEAFF,TGTGCCATCTCGCGGAGGGGCCGTAACACTGAAGCTTTCTTT
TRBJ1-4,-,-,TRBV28,CASSRAGVAPTNEKLFF,TGTGCCAGCAGCCGTGCGGGGGTGGCCCCAACTAATGAAAAACTGTTTTTT
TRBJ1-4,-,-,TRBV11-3,CASSSPGWGGEKLFF,TGTGCCAGCAGCTCCCCGGGGTGGGGCGGAGAAAAACTGTTTTTT
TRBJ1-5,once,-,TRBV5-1,CASSLAGTVDQPQHF,TGCGCCAGCAGCTTGGCCGGGACGGTCGATCAGCCCCAGCATTTT
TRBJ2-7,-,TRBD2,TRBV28,CASSSGGITYEQYF,TGTGCCAGCAGTTCGGGGGGGATCACCTACGAGCAGTACTTC
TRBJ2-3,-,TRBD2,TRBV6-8,CASRLAGVFTDTQYF,TGTGCCAGCAGGTTAGCGGGGGTCTTCACAGATACGCAGTATTTT
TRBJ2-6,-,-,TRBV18,CASSAGSPISSGANVLTF,TGTGCCAGCTCGGCAGGCAGCCCAATTAGCTCTGGGGCCAACGTCCTGACTTTC
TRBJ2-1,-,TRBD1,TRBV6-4,CASSDRDRVRSEQFF,TGTGCCAGCAGTGACAGGGACAGGGTGAGGAGTGAGCAGTTCTTC
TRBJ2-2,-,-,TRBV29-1,CSVEKAGTNTGELFF,TGCAGCGTTGAGAAGGCAGGGACGAACACCGGGGAGCTGTTTTTT
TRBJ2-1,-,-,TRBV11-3,CASSPLASRGDEQFF,TGTGCCAGCAGCCCCTTAGCTAGCCGGGGTGATGAGCAGTTCTTC
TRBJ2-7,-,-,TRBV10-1,CASSENPGSKEQYF,TGCGCCAGCAGCGAAAATCCGGGGTCCAAGGAGCAGTACTTC
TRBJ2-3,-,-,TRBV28,CASSFQLPDPRGQYF,TGTGCCAGCAGTTTTCAACTCCCAGATCCTAGGGGGCAGTATTTT
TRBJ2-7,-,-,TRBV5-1,CASSSGTHAYEQYF,TGCGCCAGCAGCTCAGGGACGCACGCCTACGAGCAGTACTTC
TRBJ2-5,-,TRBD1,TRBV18,CASSPLGQGAETQYF,TGTGCCAGCTCACCACTGGGACAGGGGGCAGAGACCCAGTACTTC
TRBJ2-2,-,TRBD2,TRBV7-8,CASSLSLAGGGELFF,TGTGCCAGCAGCTTGTCTCTAGCGGGAGGCGGGGAGCTGTTTTTT
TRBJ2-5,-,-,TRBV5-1,CASSVGDRYQETQYF,TGCGCCAGCAGCGTAGGTGACAGGTACCAAGAGACCCAGTACTTC
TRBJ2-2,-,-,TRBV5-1,CASSFQGWSNTGELFF,TGCGCCAGCAGCTTTCAGGGTTGGAGTAACACCGGGGAGCTGTTTTTT
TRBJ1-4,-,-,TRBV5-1,CASSLGGISTNEKLFF,TGCGCCAGCAGCTTGGGGGGGATATCAACTAATGAAAAACTGTTTTTT
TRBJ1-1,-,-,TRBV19,CASTFLGGRGDTEAFF,TGTGCCAGTACCTTCCTAGGGGGGAGAGGGGACACTGAAGCTTTCTTT
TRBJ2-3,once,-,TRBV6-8,CASSYSMSGTVRHADTQYF,TGTGCCAGCAGTTACTCGATGTCCGGGACGGTTCGGCATGCAGATACGCAGTATTTT
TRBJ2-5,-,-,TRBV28,CASSSLQETQYF,TGTGCCAGCAGTTCCCTTCAAGAGACCCAGTACTTC
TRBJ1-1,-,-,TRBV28,CASRTYSGGNTEAFF,TGTGCCAGCAGGACCTATTCCGGGGGCAACACTGAAGCTTTCTTT
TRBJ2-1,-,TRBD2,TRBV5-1,CASSFGASGRASEQFF,TGCGCCAGCAGCTTTGGGGCTAGCGGGAGGGCCAGTGAGCAGTTCTTC